This T cell receptor (beta chain) came from a study of shared clonotypes between healthy human individuals. Study as a whole: Donors, aged 18 to 49, were a couple of women and a few men. General study findings and limits: Clonotypes shared by all four donors outscored non-shared clonotypes in generation probability. Naive CD4 clonotype sharing across several donors was around 5%.

Some clones are missing from TCRdb's copy, which holds only in-frame ones; the method was immunoSEQ multiplex PCR. The sample includes over a million clones, roughly 74% of them seen just once. This clone was counted a single time. Antigen unknown. Other DNA variants within this sample encode the same CDR3. The length of the CDR3 is 11 residues. V lost 0 bases and J lost 6, with 4 bases in between. CDR1 SGHRS and CDR2 YFSETQ come from the germline V gene. The sample taken for sequencing was memory CD4+ T cells from PBMCs. Stated subset: CD45RA-negative fraction. The V gene is TRBV5-1, the J gene TRBJ2-7, with no clear D. This clonotype was obtained from a man aged 18 to 29 in good health. Some clones in this sample may be carry-over from other donors' samples. Here the CDR3 DNA reads TGCGCCAGCAGCTTGGCAAGCGAGCAGTACTTC. This gives the protein CASSLASEQYF.